This TCR beta chain was captured in a study of blood T cell repertoires in COVID-19. Background on the study: Spain, Italy and the United States supplied samples that represented acute and convalescent COVID-19. PBMCs, B-cell-depleted T cells, or T cells were the source of the cDNA or gDNA that made up the material.

Per the study methods: The authors estimated nucleated cell counts from reference gene primer amplification. Libraries were prepared by immunoSEQ multiplex PCR; TCRdb keeps only in-frame clonotypes and omits some of them. V, J and clone size derive from that table, while D and trimming were established from the DNA sequence. The data show about 46,000 clones, around 83% seen once. V lost 4 bases and J lost 10, with 11 bases in between. The CDR3 has 11 residues. Germline loops: CDR1 SQVTM, CDR2 ANQGSEA. The rearrangement links TRBV29-1 to TRBJ1-3; D might be TRBD1 (6 bases). The sample taken for sequencing was peripheral blood. The sequence came from an elderly woman with acute or convalescent COVID-19. Here the CDR3 DNA reads TGCAGCGTTGGCTCACAGGGTACCATATATTTT. This gives the protein CSVGSQGTIYF.